One and the same sample provided the 10 T cell receptor beta chains below, sequenced in a study of T cell repertoires in cytomegalovirus infection. From the reads, TCRdb called clonotypes with MiXCR, one entry per CDR3 protein. Here the sample spans a few hundred thousand distinct CDR3 sequences, roughly 15% being singletons. Sequenced material: PBMCs. These receptors were collected from a human donor in good health (CMV status not recorded). Some clones in this sample may be carry-over from other donors' samples.

There are a few counts of this clonotype. This chain links TRBV28 with TRBJ1-1; 12 nucleotides line up with TRBD1. V lost 2 bases to trimming and J lost 6 bases; unmatched junction nucleotides: 4. The CDR3 spans 15 residues. Germline V lookup: CDR1 MDHEN, CDR2 SYDVKM. CDR3 in amino acids: CASSLGTGGGPEAFF. Here the CDR3 DNA reads TGTGCCAGCAGTTTAGGGACAGGGGGCGGTCCTGAAGCTTTCTTT.

The chain links TRBV4-3 to TRBJ2-6, with a tentative D call TRBD2 (5 bases). Germline V gives CDR1 LGHNA, CDR2 YSLEER. This CDR3 spans 17 amino acids. The V gene lost 4 bases and the J gene lost 0 bases, with 13 bases spanning the gap. CDR3 amino acids: CASSLADSSSGANVLTF. The CDR3 nucleotides read TGCGCCAGCAGCCTCGCGGACTCTAGCTCTGGGGCCAACGTCCTGACTTTC.

This chain links TRBV20-1 with TRBJ2-7, with TRBD2 identical over 11 bases. The J segment lost 5 bases and the V segment lost 5 bases, leaving 8 bases of the junction unmatched. Germline CDR1 reads DFQATT; CDR2 reads SNEGSKA (reference sequence). The CDR3 loop spans 14 amino acids. The chain's CDR3 is CSAVSGGDSNEQYF. CDR3 coding DNA: TGCAGTGCTGTTAGCGGGGGGGATTCAAACGAGCAGTACTTC.

This clonotype was observed many times. The gene calls are TRBV7-2 and TRBJ2-1; 12 positions match TRBD2. Trimming at V came to 7 bases and at J to 10 bases, leaving 5 bases not matched to a gene. This CDR3 spans 13 amino acids. Germline lookup yields CDR1 SGHTA and CDR2 FQGNSA. The CDR3 reads CASNGLAGREQFF. DNA of the CDR3: TGTGCCAGCAACGGACTAGCGGGGAGGGAGCAGTTCTTC.

This clonotype was picked up many times. The chain employs TRBV11-2 and TRBJ2-1; no clear D. CDR3 length: 15 residues. Germline CDR1 is SGHAT and CDR2 is FQNNGV. V was pared by 5 bases and J by 7 bases, with 18 bases between. The CDR3 DNA reads TGTGCCAGCAGCCAATCATCGGGCCTTCAGAATGAGCAGTTCTTC. It yields the protein CASSQSSGLQNEQFF.

This clonotype was detected a few times. This chain uses TRBV20-1 with TRBJ2-5; D gene unclear. The CDR3 consists of 13 residues. Between the trimmed V and J ends, which lost 3 bases and 3 bases, there was a span of 11 bases. The germline V gene encodes CDR1 DFQATT and CDR2 SNEGSKA (reference sequence). The CDR3 protein is CSASFSAEETQYF. CDR3 bases: TGCAGTGCTAGTTTTTCAGCCGAAGAGACCCAGTACTTC.

Many counts were recorded for this clonotype. The V call is TRBV7-2, the J call TRBJ2-2, with TRBD1 matching over 8 bases. The CDR3 extends over 13 amino acids. Germline V gene lookup returns CDR1 SGHTA and CDR2 FQGNSA. V was clipped by 4 bases and J by 8 bases; unmatched bases: 3. The CDR3 DNA follows: TGTGCCAGCAGCTATACAGGGGGAGGGGAGCTGTTTTTT. Its protein is CASSYTGGGELFF.

In nucleotides, the CDR3 is TGTGCCAGCAGTTTAATCGGGACAGGGGGCGCGGGCTACACCTTC. The encoded protein is CASSLIGTGGAGYTF. The chain carries TRBV28 and TRBJ1-2; 12 positions agree with TRBD1. The CDR3 spans 15 residues. With V trimmed by 2 bases and J by 8 bases, 6 bases remained unmatched. Germline values: CDR1 MDHEN, CDR2 SYDVKM.

This clonotype showed up many times. The V and J genes are TRBV28 and TRBJ2-1, with 12 bases fitting TRBD2. CDR3 size: 16 residues. CDR1 MDHEN and CDR2 SYDVKM come from the germline V gene. With V trimmed by 9 bases and J by 5 bases, 11 bases remained unmatched. This chain's CDR3 is CASERLGLAGNNEQFF. The CDR3 DNA reads as TGTGCCAGTGAACGTTTAGGACTAGCGGGGAACAATGAGCAGTTCTTC.

This clonotype has just a few counts. This chain joins TRBV7-2 and TRBJ1-3, with a tentative D call TRBD1 (5 bases). V was clipped by 2 bases and J by 8 bases, with 13 bases between them. In germline, CDR1 is SGHTA, CDR2 FQGNSA. The length of the CDR3 is 14 residues. CDR3 DNA: TGTGCCAGCAGCTTAACTGCGGGGGGAGACACCATATATTTT. Protein sequence: CASSLTAGGDTIYF.